Each of the 17 T cell receptor beta chains below was sequenced from the same sample in a study of cytomegalovirus exposure and HLA in healthy donors. A multiplex PCR was run with 60 Vbeta primers and 13 Jbeta primers. TCRdb keeps only in-frame clones here, not all; method: immunoSEQ multiplex PCR. The table includes roughly 150,000 clones, 75% to 90% detected once. Sequences were obtained from PBMCs. These TCRs come from a woman between 18 and 30 years old in good health and CMV-seronegative.

The table lists this clone with a count of one. The chain employs TRBV6-5 and TRBJ2-7, with TRBD1 identical over 10 bases. The V and J ends lost 5 bases and 3 bases, in that order; junction bases with no gene match: 4. The length of the CDR3 is 14 residues. In germline, CDR1 is MNHEY, CDR2 SVGAGI. The CDR3 is CASSRTGGGYEQYF. CDR3 nucleotides: TGTGCCAGCAGTCGGACAGGGGGTGGCTACGAGCAGTACTTC.

The rearrangement joins TRBV19 to TRBJ1-2, with D maybe TRBD1 (6 bases). This CDR3 contains 14 residues. Trimming removed 4 bases at V and 2 bases at J, with 11 bases between. Germline loops: CDR1 LNHDA, CDR2 SQIVND (reference sequence). CDR3 nucleotide sequence: TGTGCCAGTAGTACCCCGGGACAAAACTATGGCTACACCTTC. Its translation is CASSTPGQNYGYTF.

This clone was observed a handful of times. This rearrangement joins TRBV7-2 to TRBJ2-5; TRBD2 aligns across 14 bases. Germline CDR1 reads SGHTA; CDR2 reads FQGNSA. V shed 5 bases and J 3 bases; nucleotides not matched to a gene: 8. This CDR3 spans 17 amino acids. Here the CDR3 DNA reads TGTGCCAGCAGCGGGCGGGGGACTAGCGGGGGAAAAGAGACCCAGTACTTC. This encodes CASSGRGTSGGKETQYF.

This sequence joins TRBV27 and TRBJ1-2; 9 bases are shared with TRBD1. The V and J ends lost 3 bases and 4 bases, in that order; junction bases with no gene match: 6. The CDR3 spans 15 residues. Germline CDR1 MNHEY, CDR2 SMNVEV (reference sequence). The CDR3 here is CASSFLGTGTYGYTF. CDR3 nucleotides: TGTGCCAGCAGTTTCCTCGGGACAGGGACCTATGGCTACACCTTC.

The rearrangement uses TRBV4-1 and TRBJ1-2, with D perhaps matching TRBD1 (5 bases). Germline V gene lookup returns CDR1 MGHRA and CDR2 YSYEKL. V shed 3 bases and J shed 6 bases, with 14 bases lying between them. The CDR3 is 14 amino acids. The CDR3 sequence: CASSQTRGFDGYTF. The DNA for the CDR3 is TGCGCCAGCAGCCAGACCCGGGGGTTTGATGGCTACACCTTC.

This clone was observed once. J is TRBJ1-1 and V is TRBV28, with 9 bases identical to TRBD1. Trimming cost V 8 bases and J 2 bases; bases outside gene matches: 6. CDR1 is MDHEN, CDR2 SYDVKM, per germline. There are 14 residues in the CDR3. CDR3: CASYLQGANTEAFF. In nucleotides, the CDR3 is TGTGCCAGCTACTTACAGGGGGCAAACACTGAAGCTTTCTTT.

The chain has TRBV6-6 and TRBJ2-2; a possible D gene is TRBD1 (6 bases). Trimming took 1 base from V and 6 from J, leaving 15 bases between them. The CDR3 totals 16 residues. Germline V CDR1 and CDR2: MNHNY, SVGAGI (reference sequence). The chain's CDR3 is CASSYFWTEGAGELFF. In nucleotides, the CDR3 is TGTGCCAGCAGTTACTTTTGGACAGAAGGGGCCGGGGAGCTGTTTTTT.

The chain employs TRBV4-1 and TRBJ2-5; 15 bases line up with TRBD2. Germline CDR1 and CDR2: MGHRA and YSYEKL. The CDR3 length is 16 residues. V gave up 3 bases and J gave up 4 bases; unmatched junction bases: 3. The CDR3 reads CASSHRTSGRGETQYF. CDR3 nucleotides: TGCGCCAGCAGCCACCGGACTAGCGGGAGGGGAGAGACCCAGTACTTC.

This clone was counted between two and nine times. The gene calls are TRBV6-6 and TRBJ1-1; D is possibly TRBD1 (6 bases). V lost 5 bases and J 1 base, leaving 14 bases between the germline ends. Germline V gives CDR1 MNHNY, CDR2 SVGAGI (reference sequence). The CDR3 is made up of 15 amino acids. The CDR3 DNA follows: TGTGCCAGCAGTACGGGGGGGGCCGAGAACACTGAAGCTTTCTTT. As protein: CASSTGGAENTEAFF.

The CDR3 protein is CASEKGQLNTEAFF. The CDR3 DNA reads TGTGCCAGCGAGAAGGGGCAATTGAACACTGAAGCTTTCTTT. This sequence joins TRBV6-5 and TRBJ1-1; possible D gene TRBD1, 5 bases. The CDR3 is 14 amino acids. Between the trimmed V and J ends, which lost 8 bases and 0 bases, there was a span of 13 bases. CDR1 and CDR2 from the germline V gene are MNHEY and SVGAGI.

Only one count was recorded for this clone. The V call is TRBV11-3, the J call TRBJ2-2; D unresolved. The germline gives CDR1 SGHNT, CDR2 YENEEA. The CDR3 extends over 16 amino acids. The V gene lost 1 base and the J gene lost 1 base, with 10 bases spanning the gap. CDR3 nucleotide sequence: TGTGCCAGCAGCTTAGGTCTCAGTCAGAACACCGGGGAGCTGTTTTTT. Protein sequence: CASSLGLSQNTGELFF.

This chain uses TRBV28 with TRBJ1-6, with D maybe TRBD1 (6 bases). The V gene's germline CDR1 is MDHEN and CDR2 SYDVKM. V lost 5 bases and J 9 bases, leaving 11 bases between the germline ends. There are 13 residues in the CDR3. CDR3 loop: CASSLTGTSPLHF. Here the CDR3 DNA reads TGTGCCAGCAGTCTAACAGGGACTTCACCCCTCCACTTT.

This clone was seen a single time. The chain uses TRBV5-4 and TRBJ2-1; the match to TRBD2 covers 10 bases. Germline CDR1 is SGHNT and CDR2 is YYREEE (reference sequence). J lost 7 bases, V lost 4 bases, and 8 bases had no gene match. This CDR3 is 15 amino acids long. The CDR3 DNA reads TGTGCCAGCAGCACTCTAGCGGGGGCACTAAATGAGCAGTTCTTC. Amino acid sequence: CASSTLAGALNEQFF.

The chain joins TRBV4-1 to TRBJ2-1; TRBD2 matches at 9 bases. Trimming removed 1 base from V and 4 bases from J; junction bases left unmatched: 11. This CDR3 is built from 18 residues. Looked up from germline, CDR1 is MGHRA and CDR2 is YSYEKL. CDR3 DNA: TGCGCCAGCAGCCAAGTCGTAGGAGCGGGGGGCCCTTACAATGAGCAGTTCTTC. Translating gives CASSQVVGAGGPYNEQFF.

The CDR3 DNA is TGCGCCAGCAGCTTGGAGCCACCCTACGAGCAGTACTTC. This codes for CASSLEPPYEQYF. The gene calls are TRBV5-1 and TRBJ2-7; D remains unclear. Germline V gives CDR1 SGHRS, CDR2 YFSETQ. This CDR3 comprises 13 residues. V was pared by 0 bases and J by 2 bases, with 6 bases between.

DNA for the CDR3: TGTGCCAGCTCACCACGGGGGGATAGCGATTCACCCCTCCACTTT. Protein: CASSPRGDSDSPLHF. The chain recombines TRBV18 with TRBJ1-6; a weak D match, TRBD1 (5 bases). The length of the CDR3 is 15 residues. With 1 base removed from V and 8 bases from J, the gap between germline ends came to 12 bases. The germline V gene has CDR1 KGHSH and CDR2 LQKENI.

The genes are TRBV6-1 and TRBJ1-4, with D possibly matching TRBD1 (6 bases). Germline V gene data show CDR1 as MNHNS and CDR2 as SASEGT. The CDR3 is made up of 14 amino acids. V was trimmed by 6 bases and J by 4 bases, leaving 12 bases between them. The CDR3 loop is CASRKDSLNEKLFF. The CDR3 nucleotides read TGTGCCAGCAGAAAGGACAGCCTTAATGAAAAACTGTTTTTT.